The clone carrying this TCR beta chain appeared once. Its antigen is unknown. This sample is part of a study of T cell repertoires in cytomegalovirus infection. Overall study: An indication of both CMV infection and matching HLA type came from public TCR beta signatures.

Trimming took 5 bases from V and 0 from J, leaving 14 bases between them. The CDR3 length is 15 residues. Germline CDR1 and CDR2: LNHNV and YYDKDF (reference sequence). One entry per CDR3 protein results from TCRdb running MiXCR on the reads. The profile shows under 850,000 distinct CDR3 sequences, about 33% of them singletons. The chain couples TRBV15 to TRBJ2-7; D may be TRBD2 (7 bases). Sequenced material: cultured PBMCs, taken from culture after CMV antigen stimulation. This receptor was obtained from a human donor in good health (CMV status not recorded). Some clones in this sample may be carry-over from other donors' samples. This CDR3 reads CATSVGGGYSYEQYF. The DNA of the CDR3 is TGTGCCACCAGCGTTGGCGGGGGCTACTCCTACGAGCAGTACTTC.